These T cell receptor beta chains were read from a single sample in a study of OX40 agonist ivuxolimab in advanced cancers. The method was immunoSEQ multiplex PCR; TCRdb's version includes in-frame clones alone and lacks a portion of them. The sample lists about 80,000 clones; 86% were seen once. Specimen: CD4+ or CD8+ T cells sorted from blood, collected in a trial of the OX40 agonist ivuxolimab. The receptors were sampled from an adult with an advanced solid tumor such as melanoma, head and neck, liver or kidney cancer. Both conserved end residues are part of each CDR3. The D gene is left open where the match is weak. Rows may omit the clone size; those that give it use once, few, many or a size class.

d_call cdr3_length clone_size j_call v_call cdr3_aa cdr3_nt
- 16 - TRBJ1-1 TRBV6-5 CASSYSMGKANTEAFF TGTGCCAGCAGTTACTCGATGGGGAAAGCTAACACTGAAGCTTTCTTT
- 12 few TRBJ1-2 TRBV7-9 CASSLQNYGYTF TGTGCCAGCAGCCTACAAAACTATGGCTACACCTTC
TRBD1 15 - TRBJ2-2 TRBV19 CASRTGTGHAGELFF TGTGCCAGTAGGACGGGGACAGGGCACGCCGGGGAGCTGTTTTTT
TRBD1 17 once TRBJ1-2 TRBV4-1 CASSGTVLRGPGYGYTF TGCGCCAGCAGCGGTACGGTTTTGAGGGGGCCGGGCTATGGCTACACCTTC
- 12 - TRBJ2-7 TRBV7-9 CASSFVESREYF TGTGCCAGCAGCTTCGTCGAGTCACGGGAGTACTTC
- 14 - TRBJ2-5 TRBV19 CASSLRQGRETQYF TGTGCCAGTAGTTTGAGGCAGGGGCGAGAGACCCAGTACTTC
- 15 - TRBJ2-3 TRBV9 CASSDDYFSTDTQYF TGTGCCAGCAGCGATGACTACTTTAGCACAGATACGCAGTATTTT
- 14 - TRBJ1-1 TRBV19 CASSMGGQGTEAFF TGTGCCAGTAGTATGGGGGGTCAGGGCACTGAAGCTTTCTTT
TRBD1 15 - TRBJ2-5 TRBV5-1 CASSRGQGGQETQYF TGCGCCAGCAGCAGGGGACAGGGAGGCCAAGAGACCCAGTACTTC
TRBD1 13 once TRBJ2-7 TRBV7-9 CASSRDRSYEQYF TGTGCCAGCAGCCGGGACAGGTCATACGAGCAGTACTTC
- 14 - TRBJ2-3 TRBV11-1 CASSFDRFTDTQYF TGTGCCAGCAGCTTCGACCGATTCACAGATACGCAGTATTTT
- 13 few TRBJ1-2 TRBV28 CASSLDRAYGYTF TGTGCCAGCAGCCTGGACAGAGCTTATGGCTACACCTTC
TRBD1 14 - TRBJ1-2 TRBV30 CAWNRDRIEADYTF TGTGCCTGGAACCGGGACAGAATCGAGGCTGACTACACCTTC
- 13 - TRBJ1-1 TRBV5-1 CASSLRLNTEAFF TGCGCCAGCAGCTTGCGTCTCAACACTGAAGCTTTCTTT
- 13 - TRBJ2-4 TRBV7-2 CASSSGVWDIQYF TGTGCCAGCAGCTCAGGGGTGTGGGACATTCAGTACTTC